The 23 T cell receptor beta chains given below trace back to one sample, sequenced in a study of shared clonotypes between healthy human individuals. Generated by immunoSEQ multiplex PCR, the TCRdb table keeps only in-frame clones and is missing some. The profile shows approximately 500,000 clones, 60% to 85% of them singletons. Specimen: PBMCs. These TCRs come from a woman between 40 and 55 years old in good health. Some clones in this sample may be carry-over from other donors' samples.

The rearrangement joins TRBV15 to TRBJ2-4; 8 bases map to TRBD1. V shed 3 bases, J shed 8 bases, and the junction held 9 bases outside the gene matches. In germline, CDR1 is LNHNV, CDR2 YYDKDF (reference sequence). This CDR3 contains 15 residues. CDR3 residues: CATSREQGGSDIQYF. CDR3 nucleotides: TGTGCCACCAGCAGGGAACAGGGGGGTTCGGACATTCAGTACTTC. The complete variable domain, with remaining parts taken from reference TRBV15 and TRBJ2-4, reads DAMVIQNPRYQVTQFGKPVTLSCSQTLNHNVMYWYQQKSSQAPKLLFHYYDKDFNNEADTPDNFQSRRPNTSFCFLDIRSPGLGDTAMYLCATSREQGGSDIQYFGAGTRLSVL.

This sequence joins TRBV28 and TRBJ2-7, with TRBD2 identical over 7 bases. The V and J ends lost 7 bases and 0 bases, in that order; junction bases with no gene match: 12. Germline V lookup: CDR1 MDHEN, CDR2 SYDVKM. The CDR3 has 16 residues. As DNA, the CDR3 is TGTGCCAGCATCCCCGCGGGAGCTATCCTCTCCTACGAGCAGTACTTC. Residues: CASIPAGAILSYEQYF.

The chain combines TRBV9 with TRBJ2-1, with 12 bases identical to TRBD2. V gave up 0 bases and J gave up 7 bases; unmatched junction bases: 17. The length of the CDR3 is 20 residues. Germline V lookup: CDR1 SGDLS, CDR2 YYNGEE. CDR3 DNA sequence: TGTGCCAGCAGCGTAGACCCCCGACCCCGCCTAGCGGGAGGGCCGAATGAGCAGTTCTTC. Amino acid sequence: CASSVDPRPRLAGGPNEQFF. Supplemented by reference TRBV9 and TRBJ2-1, the full variable domain reads DSGVTQTPKHLITATGQRVTLRCSPRSGDLSVYWYQQSLDQGLQFLIQYYNGEERAKGNILERFSAQQFPDLHSELNLSSLELGDSALYFCASSVDPRPRLAGGPNEQFFGPGTRLTVL.

The V call is TRBV28, the J call TRBJ2-6; TRBD2 might be the D (5 bases). This CDR3 contains 17 residues. Germline CDR1 is MDHEN and CDR2 is SYDVKM. V gave up 2 bases and J gave up 0 bases, with 11 bases separating them. CDR3 in amino acids: CASSLGSGLSGANVLTF. CDR3 sequence (DNA): TGTGCCAGCAGTTTAGGCAGCGGTCTCTCTGGGGCCAACGTCCTGACTTTC.

The J gene is TRBJ2-1, the V gene TRBV19; D may be TRBD2 (6 bases). V gave up 3 bases and J gave up 4 bases, with 13 bases separating them. Germline-derived CDR1 and CDR2 are LNHDA and SQIVND (reference sequence). The CDR3 extends over 15 amino acids. The CDR3 sequence: CASSISVGGYNEQFF. The CDR3 DNA is TGTGCCAGTAGTATTTCCGTTGGGGGGTACAATGAGCAGTTCTTC. The variable domain in full, completed from reference TRBV19 and TRBJ2-1, reads DGGITQSPKYLFRKEGQNVTLSCEQNLNHDAMYWYRQDPGQGLRLIYYSQIVNDFQKGDIAEGYSVSREKKESFPLTVTSAQKNPTAFYLCASSISVGGYNEQFFGPGTRLTVL.

The chain has TRBV5-1 and TRBJ1-5, with TRBD1 as a possible D gene (6 bases). The germline V gene has CDR1 SGHRS and CDR2 YFSETQ. The CDR3 is made up of 14 amino acids. V lost 0 bases, J lost 8 bases, and 12 bases lay in between. CDR3 residues: CASSLGPRGEPQHF. In DNA, the CDR3 is TGCGCCAGCAGCTTGGGCCCCAGGGGAGAGCCCCAGCATTTT.

The V call is TRBV9, the J call TRBJ2-1, with D hard to call. Germline V gene data show CDR1 as SGDLS and CDR2 as YYNGEE. The V end was cut by 0 bases, the J end by 8 bases, with 9 bases between. The CDR3 extends over 13 amino acids. CDR3 loop: CASSVEHWDEQFF. As DNA, the CDR3 is TGTGCCAGCAGCGTAGAACACTGGGATGAGCAGTTCTTC.

The CDR3 bases are TGTGCCAGCAGCTTAGCGTTCAGCGGGAGGACCGGGGAGCTGTTTTTT. Its protein is CASSLAFSGRTGELFF. The chain combines TRBV7-9 with TRBJ2-2, with 9 bases that match TRBD2. This CDR3 is 16 amino acids long. V gave up 0 bases and J gave up 5 bases; unmatched junction bases: 4. The germline V gene has CDR1 SEHNR and CDR2 FQNEAQ (reference sequence).

This clone was observed once. This CDR3 fails to terminate in the conserved phenylalanine or tryptophan, so it likely reflects a read error. Because the CDR3's place on the DNA is in doubt, the DNA is left out and the CDR3 is given as listed by TCRdb. The V and J genes are TRBV10-2 and TRBJ1-4. Termini included, the CDR3 measures 8 amino acids. In germline, CDR1 is WSHSY, CDR2 SAAADI. This CDR3 is CASSRTAR.

The rearrangement links TRBV7-9 to TRBJ2-7, with unresolved D. Germline assignment: CDR1 SEHNR and CDR2 FQNEAQ (reference sequence). V was trimmed by 4 bases and J by 0 bases, leaving 7 bases between them. There are 13 residues in the CDR3. The CDR3 loop reads CASSSLSSYEQYF. For the CDR3, the DNA is TGTGCCAGCAGCTCCCTCAGCTCCTACGAGCAGTACTTC.

The chain combines TRBV30 with TRBJ1-6; D may be TRBD1 (6 bases). V lost 3 bases, J lost 4 bases, and 16 bases lay in between. This CDR3 is 16 amino acids long. Germline loops: CDR1 GTSNPN, CDR2 SVGIG (reference sequence). CDR3 in DNA: TGTGCCTGGAGCGAAGCAGTGGACAGTTATAATTCACCCCTCCACTTT. Protein product: CAWSEAVDSYNSPLHF.

The chain has TRBV7-9 and TRBJ1-1; D is unresolved. The CDR3 is 14 residues long. The ends were cut back, 1 base at V and 4 bases at J, with 10 bases in the middle. Germline CDR1 is SEHNR and CDR2 is FQNEAQ (reference sequence). This CDR3 reads CASSLEAVSTEAFF. DNA for the CDR3: TGTGCCAGCAGCTTAGAGGCGGTCAGCACTGAAGCTTTCTTT.

A few counts support this clone. This sequence joins TRBV7-6 and TRBJ2-2; D remains unclear. This CDR3 has 14 residues. V lost 3 bases, J lost 1 base, and 6 bases lay in between. Germline V lookup: CDR1 SGHVS, CDR2 FNYEAQ. This chain's CDR3 is CASSFAGNTGELFF. The CDR3, as DNA: TGTGCCAGCAGCTTTGCAGGGAACACCGGGGAGCTGTTTTTT.

The chain's CDR3 is CASSLETGWDGYTF. The CDR3 DNA sequence: TGCGCCAGCAGCCTCGAGACAGGGTGGGATGGCTACACCTTC. This chain links TRBV5-1 with TRBJ1-2; 7 bases match TRBD1. V trimming: 4 bases; J trimming: 6 bases; junction bases outside the gene matches: 9. The CDR3 covers 14 residues. The germline CDR1 and CDR2 sequences are SGHRS and YFSETQ.

This clone was observed at least ten times. This CDR3 reads CAWSRDRANYGYTF. As DNA, the CDR3 is TGTGCCTGGAGTCGGGACCGAGCTAACTATGGCTACACCTTC. The chain joins TRBV30 to TRBJ1-2; D is perhaps TRBD1 (5 bases). V lost 2 bases to trimming and J lost 0 bases, with 10 bases between them. The germline V gene encodes CDR1 GTSNPN and CDR2 SVGIG (reference sequence). This CDR3 is 14 amino acids long. Drawing the rest from reference TRBV30 and TRBJ1-2, the complete variable domain is SQTIHQWPATLVQPVGSPLSLECTVEGTSNPNLYWYRQAAGRGLQLLFYSVGIGQISSEVPQNLSASRPQDRQFILSSKKLLLSDSGFYLCAWSRDRANYGYTFGSGTRLTVV.

The rearrangement joins TRBV18 to TRBJ2-1; TRBD1 aligns across 7 bases. This CDR3 region has 17 residues. V was clipped by 3 bases and J by 0 bases; unmatched bases: 8. The germline gives CDR1 KGHSH, CDR2 LQKENI. The CDR3 DNA reads as TGTGCCAGCTCACCGGGGACAGTACTAAGCTCCTACAATGAGCAGTTCTTC. This gives the protein CASSPGTVLSSYNEQFF.

CDR3 DNA sequence: TGTGCCAGTAGTGACCGGGACGGTAGCAATCAGCCCCAGCATTTT. It is translated as CASSDRDGSNQPQHF. The chain links TRBV19 to TRBJ1-5; the D gene is possibly TRBD1 (5 bases). The CDR3 contains 15 residues. Germline V gene data show CDR1 as LNHDA and CDR2 as SQIVND (reference sequence). The germline V and J ends were trimmed by 5 bases and 0 bases, with 11 bases remaining between them.

In the case of this clone: Other DNA sequences in the same sample also yield this CDR3. This chain uses TRBV18 with TRBJ2-5; D perhaps matches TRBD2 (6 bases). There are 13 residues in the CDR3. Germline V lookup: CDR1 KGHSH, CDR2 LQKENI. The V end lost 3 bases, the J end lost 1 base, and 6 bases lay between the germline ends. CDR3 sequence: CASSPGLQETQYF. The DNA for the CDR3 is TGTGCCAGCTCACCGGGACTCCAAGAGACCCAGTACTTC.

The rearrangement uses TRBV7-9 and TRBJ2-5; TRBD2 aligns across 7 bases. Germline values: CDR1 SEHNR, CDR2 FQNEAQ (reference sequence). V lost 1 base, J lost 5 bases, and 7 bases stayed unmatched. The CDR3 totals 15 residues. The CDR3 here is CASSLDGREGETQYF. Written as DNA, the CDR3 is TGTGCCAGCAGCTTAGATGGCAGGGAGGGGGAGACCCAGTACTTC.

The chain couples TRBV23-1 to TRBJ1-3; D is ambiguous. TRBV23-1 is identified as an open reading frame with a role that is uncertain. Deletions cut 6 bases from V and 0 bases from J, with 18 bases between. The CDR3 has 17 residues. DNA of the CDR3: TGCGCCAGCAGCCTAGGACCCCTAAGGGACTCTGGAAACACCATATATTTT. Its translation: CASSLGPLRDSGNTIYF.

CDR3 residues: CASSESGVETQYF. The CDR3, as DNA: TGCGCCAGCAGTGAGTCCGGGGTTGAGACCCAGTACTTC. The chain is built from TRBV10-1 and TRBJ2-5, with D possibly matching TRBD2 (5 bases). CDR1 is WNHNN, CDR2 SYGVQD, per germline (reference sequence). The CDR3 is made up of 13 amino acids. Trimming took 0 bases from V and 5 from J, leaving 7 bases between them.

This clone was picked up one time. This rearrangement joins TRBV5-6 to TRBJ2-7; 10 bases are shared with TRBD1. The CDR3 is 16 residues long. Germline V gives CDR1 SGHDT, CDR2 YYEEEE. Trimming at V came to 4 bases and at J to 2 bases, leaving 9 bases not matched to a gene. The CDR3 region is CASSPLAGTGAYEQYF. CDR3 DNA sequence: TGTGCCAGCAGCCCCCTGGCGGGGACAGGGGCCTACGAGCAGTACTTC.

V and J are TRBV9 and TRBJ2-1; possible D gene TRBD1, 6 bases. Germline CDR1 SGDLS, CDR2 YYNGEE. V was trimmed by 2 bases and J by 3 bases, leaving 12 bases between them. CDR3 length: 15 amino acids. DNA for the CDR3: TGTGCCAGCAGCGTGCAAGGGGGTGGCTACAATGAGCAGTTCTTC. Amino acids: CASSVQGGGYNEQFF.